These 22 T cell receptor beta chains originate from one sample sequenced in a study of T cell responses to AZD1222 COVID-19 vaccine. Clones were sequenced by immunoSEQ multiplex PCR, and TCRdb holds only the in-frame ones, with some missing. The data contain about 150,000 clones, 85% to 95% of them singletons. The specimen was peripheral blood, collected on day 0 of AZD1222 vaccination. These receptor sequences come from an adult in good health.

The CDR3 coding sequence is TGTGCCAGTAGTATGGGACGGGGGGTCTCCTACGAGCAGTACTTC. This sequence encodes CASSMGRGVSYEQYF. V and J are TRBV19 and TRBJ2-7, with 7 bases aligning to TRBD2. The CDR3 covers 15 residues. Trimming took 3 bases from V and 0 from J; bases not matched to a gene: 5. Per the germline V gene, CDR1 is LNHDA and CDR2 is SQIVND (reference sequence).

This chain uses TRBV19 with TRBJ2-1; D is possibly TRBD1 or TRBD2 (5 bases each). Germline V gene lookup returns CDR1 LNHDA and CDR2 SQIVND (reference sequence). The CDR3 totals 15 residues. V lost 5 bases to trimming and J lost 9 bases, with 20 bases between them. CDR3 in DNA: TGTGCCAGTAGTGGCTCCGGGACCGTTCGTGGTGAGCAGTTCTTC. Translated, it gives CASSGSGTVRGEQFF.

The rearrangement uses TRBV9 and TRBJ1-3; D unresolved. Germline CDR1 is SGDLS and CDR2 is YYNGEE. Trimming removed 7 bases from V and 2 bases from J, with 10 bases in between. The CDR3 covers 13 residues. The CDR3 sequence: CASGRYAGNTIYF. DNA of the CDR3: TGTGCCAGCGGACGTTACGCTGGAAACACCATATATTTT.

V gene TRBV5-1 combines with J gene TRBJ2-5, with TRBD2 matching over 12 bases. The V and J ends lost 4 bases and 5 bases, in that order; junction bases with no gene match: 3. The CDR3 totals 14 residues. In germline, CDR1 is SGHRS, CDR2 YFSETQ. CDR3 sequence: CASSPSGGAETQYF. The CDR3 nucleotides read TGCGCCAGCAGCCCTAGCGGGGGGGCCGAGACCCAGTACTTC.

The chain joins TRBV7-9 to TRBJ1-2; D not resolved. This CDR3 region has 14 residues. The germline gives CDR1 SEHNR, CDR2 FQNEAQ (reference sequence). Trimming removed 10 bases from V and 4 bases from J, with 19 bases in between. CDR3 nucleotides: TGTGCCACCAGGAGAACGGGGTCCCTCTATGGCTACACCTTC. This sequence encodes CATRRTGSLYGYTF.

The rearrangement uses TRBV9 and TRBJ2-1; 9 bases match TRBD1. Looked up from germline, CDR1 is SGDLS and CDR2 is YYNGEE. With 4 bases clipped from V and 6 bases from J, the junction kept 8 bases outside the gene matches. This CDR3 contains 15 residues. The CDR3: CASSPSGTGINEQFF. CDR3 coding DNA: TGTGCCAGCAGCCCGTCCGGGACAGGGATCAATGAGCAGTTCTTC. Looking up the rest from reference TRBV9 and TRBJ2-1 gives the full variable domain: DSGVTQTPKHLITATGQRVTLRCSPRSGDLSVYWYQQSLDQGLQFLIQYYNGEERAKGNILERFSAQQFPDLHSELNLSSLELGDSALYFCASSPSGTGINEQFFGPGTRLTVL.

The chain uses TRBV2 and TRBJ1-2; D remains ambiguous. This CDR3 has 15 residues. Per germline, CDR1 SNHLY and CDR2 FYNNEI. The V and J ends lost 3 bases and 6 bases respectively, with 17 bases between them. The CDR3 spells CASSDGVTDVHGYTF. DNA for the CDR3: TGTGCCAGCAGTGACGGGGTGACGGATGTGCATGGCTACACCTTC. Variable domain in full (rest from reference TRBV2 and TRBJ1-2): EPEVTQTPSHQVTQMGQEVILRCVPISNHLYFYWYRQILGQKVEFLVSFYNNEISEKSEIFDDQFSVERPDGSNFTLKIRSTKLEDSAMYFCASSDGVTDVHGYTFGSGTRLTVV.

The V gene is TRBV7-9, the J gene TRBJ2-5; 7 nucleotides agree with TRBD1. Germline trimming cut 1 base from V and 2 bases from J; bases unmatched to any gene: 4. The V gene's germline CDR1 is SEHNR and CDR2 FQNEAQ (reference sequence). The CDR3 has 15 residues. CDR3 protein: CASSLVAGGQETQYF. Here the CDR3 DNA reads TGTGCCAGCAGCTTAGTTGCAGGGGGACAAGAGACCCAGTACTTC.

The chain carries TRBV12-3 or TRBV12-4 and TRBJ1-1, with a possible D match to TRBD1 (6 bases). V lost 2 bases and J 7 bases, leaving 8 bases between the germline ends. The CDR3 sequence is 12 residues long. The CDR3 coding sequence is TGTGCCAGCAGTTTATTACAGGGTGAAGCTTTCTTT. Its protein is CASSLLQGEAFF.

The rearrangement joins TRBV24-1 to TRBJ2-3; 8 positions agree with TRBD2. CDR1 KGHDR and CDR2 SFDVKD come from the germline V gene. CDR3 length: 17 residues. V was clipped by 4 bases and J by 0 bases; unmatched bases: 8. CDR3 residues: CATSDPGASGSTDTQYF. The CDR3, as DNA: TGTGCCACCAGTGACCCCGGTGCTAGCGGGAGCACAGATACGCAGTATTTT.

The genes are TRBV9 and TRBJ2-1; 11 nucleotides agree with TRBD2. Looked up from germline, CDR1 is SGDLS and CDR2 is YYNGEE. V gave up 2 bases and J gave up 7 bases; unmatched junction bases: 17. The CDR3 has 19 residues. The CDR3, as DNA: TGTGCCAGCAGCGTGACCGACAGGCAGGGCCTAGCGGGGGGTAATGAGCAGTTCTTC. It yields the protein CASSVTDRQGLAGGNEQFF.

The chain links TRBV7-6 to TRBJ2-1, with 8 bases that match TRBD2. CDR1 is SGHVS, CDR2 FNYEAQ, per germline. CDR3 length equals 16 residues. Trimming removed 6 bases from V and 6 bases from J; junction bases left unmatched: 13. CDR3 protein: CASSLDAGGAGNEQFF. The CDR3 DNA is TGTGCCAGCAGTCTCGACGCGGGGGGTGCAGGCAATGAGCAGTTCTTC.

This clone appeared once. This chain links TRBV7-2 with TRBJ2-7; 7 positions match TRBD2. J lost 6 bases, V lost 1 base, and 9 bases had no gene match. CDR1 and CDR2 (germline): SGHTA, FQGNSA. CDR3 length: 15 residues. In nucleotides, the CDR3 is TGTGCCAGCAGCTTAGGGGGGGGAAACCTCCTCGAGCAGTACTTC. Translating it yields CASSLGGGNLLEQYF.

The chain employs TRBV28 and TRBJ1-2, with D hard to call. The CDR3 totals 13 residues. V was trimmed by 2 bases and J by 4 bases, leaving 8 bases between them. Germline V gene data show CDR1 as MDHEN and CDR2 as SYDVKM. CDR3 region: CASSLGRIYGYTF. CDR3 DNA sequence: TGTGCCAGCAGTTTAGGCCGGATCTATGGCTACACCTTC.

The chain couples TRBV5-4 to TRBJ2-3, with TRBD1 identical over 11 bases. CDR1 is SGHNT, CDR2 YYREEE, per germline (reference sequence). CDR3 size: 20 residues. J was trimmed by 8 bases and V by 0 bases; bases with no gene match: 20. The CDR3 loop reads CASSLASGQGAFGAFATQYF. CDR3 nucleotides: TGTGCCAGCAGCTTGGCCTCCGGACAGGGGGCGTTTGGGGCCTTTGCTACGCAGTATTTT. Full variable domain (remainder filled in from reference TRBV5-4 and TRBJ2-3): ETGVTQSPTHLIKTRGQQVTLRCSSQSGHNTVSWYQQALGQGPQFIFQYYREEENGRGNFPPRFSGLQFPNYSSELNVNALELDDSALYLCASSLASGQGAFGAFATQYFGPGTRLTVL.

J is TRBJ1-3 and V is TRBV18; no reliable D call. Trimming pared 2 bases from V and 0 bases from J, leaving 5 bases between. There are 14 residues in the CDR3. Germline V gives CDR1 KGHSH, CDR2 LQKENI. The CDR3 nucleotides read TGTGCCAGCTCACCAGAACGCTCTGGAAACACCATATATTTT. Translating it yields CASSPERSGNTIYF.

The chain carries TRBV5-4 and TRBJ1-2, with 9 bases aligning to TRBD1. There are 13 residues in the CDR3. J was trimmed by 7 bases and V by 3 bases; bases with no gene match: 4. Germline assignment: CDR1 SGHNT and CDR2 YYREEE (reference sequence). The CDR3: CASSSRDRVGYTF. DNA of the CDR3: TGTGCCAGCAGCTCCCGGGACAGGGTTGGCTACACCTTC.

The chain joins TRBV2 to TRBJ1-2; 7 bases align to TRBD1. Germline CDR1 and CDR2: SNHLY and FYNNEI. V dropped 8 bases and J dropped 8; count of bases not matched to a gene: 14. The CDR3 spans 14 residues. The CDR3 spells CASWGYGDSGGYTF. The CDR3 nucleotides are TGTGCCAGCTGGGGTTATGGGGACAGTGGAGGCTACACCTTC.

The V and J genes are TRBV27 and TRBJ1-5; TRBD1 matches 10 bases. CDR3 length: 16 amino acids. V shed 6 bases and J 2 bases; nucleotides not matched to a gene: 7. Germline V gives CDR1 MNHEY, CDR2 SMNVEV (reference sequence). CDR3 in DNA: TGTGCCAGCAGCCGGACAGGGGGGAACCGCAATCAGCCCCAGCATTTT. Its protein product is CASSRTGGNRNQPQHF.

Points on this clone: At the DNA level, this CDR3 is encoded by other sequences in the same sample as well. The chain couples TRBV5-1 to TRBJ2-7; a weak D match, TRBD2 (5 bases). The germline V gene has CDR1 SGHRS and CDR2 YFSETQ. This CDR3 contains 13 residues. With 0 bases removed from V and 4 bases from J, the gap between germline ends came to 8 bases. CDR3: CASSLVSGYEQYF. Written as DNA, the CDR3 is TGCGCCAGCAGCTTGGTCAGCGGTTACGAGCAGTACTTC.

This chain connects TRBV12-3 or TRBV12-4 to TRBJ1-4; D is possibly TRBD1 (5 bases). This CDR3 spans 12 amino acids. Trimming took off 6 bases at V and 12 bases at J, with 14 bases between the two ends. The DNA for the CDR3 is TGTGCCAGCAGCTCCACAGGAAATGAACTGTTTTTT. It is translated as CASSSTGNELFF.

V is TRBV6-4 and J is TRBJ2-5, with 7 bases matching TRBD2. The CDR3 length is 14 residues. In germline, CDR1 is MRHNA, CDR2 SNTAGT. V shed 6 bases, J shed 5 bases, and the junction held 9 bases outside the gene matches. As DNA, the CDR3 is TGTGCCAGCAGAGGCGGGGGAGGTTTGGAGACCCAGTACTTC. Its translation: CASRGGGGLETQYF.